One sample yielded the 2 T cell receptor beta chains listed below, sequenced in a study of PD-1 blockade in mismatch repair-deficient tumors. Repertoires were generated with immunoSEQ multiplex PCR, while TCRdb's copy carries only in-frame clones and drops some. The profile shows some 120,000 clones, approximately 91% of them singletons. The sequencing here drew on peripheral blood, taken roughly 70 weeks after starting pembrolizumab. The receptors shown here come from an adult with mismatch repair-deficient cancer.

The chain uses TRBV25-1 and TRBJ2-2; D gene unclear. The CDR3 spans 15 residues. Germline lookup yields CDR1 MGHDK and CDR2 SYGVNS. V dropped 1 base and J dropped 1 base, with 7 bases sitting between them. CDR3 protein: CASSESRRNTGELFF. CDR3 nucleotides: TGTGCCAGCAGTGAATCGAGAAGGAACACCGGGGAGCTGTTTTTT.

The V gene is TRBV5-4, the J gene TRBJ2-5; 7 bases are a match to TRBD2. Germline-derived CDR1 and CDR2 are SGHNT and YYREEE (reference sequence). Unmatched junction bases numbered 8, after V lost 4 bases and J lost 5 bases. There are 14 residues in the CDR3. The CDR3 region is CASSPGGSQETQYF. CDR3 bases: TGTGCCAGCAGCCCCGGGGGGAGCCAGGAGACCCAGTACTTC.